Listed below are T cell receptor beta chains from one sample, sequenced in a study of Graves' ophthalmopathy and Graves' hyperthyroidism. MiXCR, applied by TCRdb to the multiplex PCR reads, yields one record per CDR3 protein. The sample contains roughly 600,000 distinct CDR3 sequences, roughly 40% of which appear only once. Sequencing was carried out using peripheral blood or thyroid tissue (not recorded which). The receptors were gathered from an adult man with Graves' hyperthyroidism. Each CDR3 is given with its conserved first and last residue. D genes are given only for firm matches. Some rows mark clone size as missing; the rest say once, few, many or name a class of expanded clone.

D,J,size,V,DNA,CDR3
TRBD1,TRBJ1-1,few,TRBV6-5,TGTGCCAGCAGGAGACAGGGGTTGAAGACTGAAGCTTTCTTT,CASRRQGLKTEAFF
NA,TRBJ1-5,many,TRBV2,TGTGCCAGCACAAACTCCCACCCCCAGCCCCAGCATTTT,CASTNSHPQPQHF
NA,TRBJ2-3,NA,TRBV2,TGTGCCAGCAGTGTAGAACTCACAGATACGCAGTATTTT,CASSVELTDTQYF
NA,TRBJ2-7,many,TRBV29-1,TGCAGCGTTGTCGTGGGCATGATCTACGAGCAGTACTTC,CSVVVGMIYEQYF
NA,TRBJ2-1,NA,TRBV7-2,TGTGCCAGCAGAGGAGGGGGCCGGGTCAATGAGCAGTTCTTC,CASRGGGRVNEQFF
NA,TRBJ1-1,few,TRBV3-1,TGTGCCAGCAGCCAAGAAACAGGGCAGAACACTGAAGCTTTCTTT,CASSQETGQNTEAFF
TRBD2,TRBJ2-3,NA,TRBV9,TGTGCCAGCAGCGCGGGACTAGCGCCGAGCACAGATACGCAGTATTTT,CASSAGLAPSTDTQYF
TRBD2,TRBJ2-5,many,TRBV20-1,TGCAGTGCTAGAGATGGGGGACTAGCGGTAGAGACCCAGTACTTC,CSARDGGLAVETQYF
NA,TRBJ2-2,many,TRBV12-3/TRBV12-4,TGTGCCAGCAGTTTATTCGGGCCGAACACCGGGGAGCTGTTTTTT,CASSLFGPNTGELFF
NA,TRBJ1-5,few,TRBV19,TGTGCCAGTAGAGGTGTGGGTAATCAGCCCCAGCATTTT,CASRGVGNQPQHF
NA,TRBJ1-1,few,TRBV20-1,TGCAGTGCTAGAGGGGGGTTGCGCACTGAAGCTTTCTTT,CSARGGLRTEAFF
TRBD2,TRBJ2-7,NA,TRBV12-3/TRBV12-4,TGTGCCAGCATGGGAATAGCGGGAGTGGTAGATACGCAGTATTTC,CASMGIAGVVDTQYF
NA,TRBJ1-2,NA,TRBV25-1,TGTGCCAGCAGTGATGGGTCTGCCTATGGCTACACCTTC,CASSDGSAYGYTF
NA,TRBJ2-7,NA,TRBV7-2,TGTGCCGGCAGCTTGTCAGGCGGCAGCTACGAGCAGTACTTC,CAGSLSGGSYEQYF
TRBD1,TRBJ2-3,few,TRBV20-1,TGCAGTGCCTGGACAGGGAGTGGAGATACGCAGTATTTT,CSAWTGSGDTQYF
TRBD2,TRBJ2-7,many,TRBV25-1,TGTGCCAGCAGTTCCAGCGGGGCAGCCAATGCCTACGAGCAGTACTTC,CASSSSGAANAYEQYF
TRBD1,TRBJ1-2,many,TRBV2,TGTGCCAGCAGGGCCGGGACAGGGGAAGGCTACACCTTC,CASRAGTGEGYTF
NA,TRBJ2-7,many,TRBV7-9,TGTGCCAGCAGCGTAACAACAGGGTACTACGAGCAGTACTTC,CASSVTTGYYEQYF
NA,TRBJ2-1,NA,TRBV7-3,TGTGCCAGCAGCTCCACTAGGTCTGGTGAGCAGTTCTTC,CASSSTRSGEQFF
TRBD1,TRBJ1-2,NA,TRBV2,TGTGCCAGCATTGACAGGGGTGATGGCTACACCTTC,CASIDRGDGYTF
NA,TRBJ2-7,many,TRBV19,TGTGCCAGTAGTATGGGGGTCGCGGACCCTTACTACGAGCAGTACTTC,CASSMGVADPYYEQYF
TRBD2,TRBJ2-7,NA,TRBV2,TGTGCCAGCAGTGAAGGGACTAGTTGGACGACCTACAAGCAGTACTTC,CASSEGTSWTTYKQYF